What follows are 26 T cell receptor beta chains derived from one specimen sequenced in a study of blood T cell repertoires in COVID-19 (dated by TCRdb to 2020 to 2021). The library relied on the immunoSEQ multiplex PCR assay. Held by TCRdb, this immuneACCESS table contains in-frame sequences only and omits some clones. Under half of the omission traces to an unresolved V gene where checked; the cause of the rest is unknown. The sample yields some 180,000 clones; more than 70% were counted once. The ten largest make up approximately 8.9% of the sample. Sequenced material: peripheral blood. The source of these receptors is a woman in her sixties with acute or convalescent COVID-19.

The rearrangement joins TRBV7-9 to TRBJ2-2; the D is unclear. This CDR3 contains 15 residues. The germline V and J ends were trimmed by 2 bases and 2 bases, with 9 bases remaining between them. Looked up from germline, CDR1 is SEHNR and CDR2 is FQNEAQ (reference sequence). CDR3 amino acids: CASSLTPFNTGELFF. The CDR3 DNA follows: TGTGCCAGCAGCTTAACACCCTTCAACACCGGGGAGCTGTTTTTT. The full variable domain, its missing parts supplied by reference TRBV7-9 and TRBJ2-2, is DTGVSQNPRHKITKRGQNVTFRCDPISEHNRLYWYRQTLGQGPEFLTYFQNEAQLEKSRLLSDRFSAERPKGSFSTLEIQRTEQGDSAMYLCASSLTPFNTGELFFGEGSRLTVL.

V gene TRBV3-1 (or the pseudogene TRBV3-2) combines with J gene TRBJ2-2; 9 bases align to TRBD2. Germline CDR1 LGHDT, CDR2 YNNKEL (reference sequence). The CDR3 has 20 amino acids. V was pared by 1 base and J by 2 bases, with 14 bases of the junction left unmatched. The CDR3 DNA follows: TGTGCCAGCAGCCAAGTCCCCGATATGGGACTAGCCTTCAACACCGGGGAGCTGTTTTTT. This gives the protein CASSQVPDMGLAFNTGELFF.

This clone came up a few times. V usage is TRBV28 and J usage is TRBJ1-1; D is possibly TRBD1 (6 bases). The CDR3 is 12 residues long. V lost 5 bases and J 7 bases, leaving 11 bases between the germline ends. Germline CDR1 MDHEN, CDR2 SYDVKM. In nucleotides, the CDR3 is TGTGCCAGCAGTCCCGGGGGGCATGAAGCTTTCTTT. This codes for CASSPGGHEAFF.

The genes are TRBV25-1 and TRBJ1-4; D is unresolved. This CDR3 spans 14 amino acids. The V and J ends lost 2 bases and 5 bases respectively, with 9 bases between them. Germline values: CDR1 MGHDK, CDR2 SYGVNS. The CDR3: CASSEEGPNEKLFF. CDR3 DNA: TGTGCCAGCAGTGAAGAGGGTCCGAATGAAAAACTGTTTTTT.

The rearrangement joins TRBV19 to TRBJ1-2; TRBD1 is a possible D gene (6 bases). Germline CDR1 is LNHDA and CDR2 is SQIVND (reference sequence). Between the trimmed V and J ends, which lost 3 bases and 4 bases, there was a span of 15 bases. The CDR3 runs 15 residues. CDR3 bases: TGTGCCAGTAGTATCAGGGGCTCTCGCGGCTATGGCTACACCTTC. Residues: CASSIRGSRGYGYTF.

The V and J genes are TRBV28 and TRBJ2-7; 11 bases are shared with TRBD1. Germline lookup yields CDR1 MDHEN and CDR2 SYDVKM. The CDR3 runs 15 residues. Losses at the gene ends were 6 bases for V and 3 bases for J; bases not matched to a gene: 7. CDR3 in DNA: TGTGCCAGCAGCTCTTCCGGGACAGGGGGCTACGAGCAGTACGTC. It translates to CASSSSGTGGYEQYV.

A single count supports this clone. V gene TRBV6-6 combines with J gene TRBJ1-4; 9 positions match TRBD1. This CDR3 is built from 14 residues. The germline gives CDR1 MNHNY, CDR2 SVGAGI (reference sequence). V lost 4 bases and J lost 8; bases outside the gene matches: 5. Here the CDR3 reads CASSLQGAGEKLFF. CDR3 sequence (DNA): TGTGCCAGCAGTTTACAGGGGGCGGGGGAAAAACTGTTTTTT.

On this clone: One junction end disagrees with the germline gene, perhaps due to a read error. The rearrangement joins TRBV7-7 to TRBJ2-5; 7 bases line up with TRBD2. There are 14 residues in the CDR3. From germline, CDR1 is SSHAT and CDR2 FNYEAQ (reference sequence). The CDR3 loop is CASSSGLSGETQYF. The CDR3 coding sequence is TGTGCTAGCAGCTCAGGACTTAGCGGGGAGACCCAGTACTTC.

The chain uses TRBV18 and TRBJ1-4, with a tentative D call TRBD1 (6 bases). CDR3 size: 15 residues. Germline CDR1 KGHSH, CDR2 LQKENI. Trimming removed 3 bases at V and 7 bases at J, with 15 bases between. CDR3 protein: CASSPLSGVGEKLFF. The DNA of the CDR3 is TGTGCCAGCTCACCCCTCTCAGGGGTAGGTGAAAAACTGTTTTTT.

The J gene is TRBJ2-7, the V gene TRBV15, with 11 bases that match TRBD2. Unmatched junction bases numbered 2, after V lost 2 bases and J lost 2 bases. The CDR3 has 15 residues. CDR1 is LNHNV and CDR2 is YYDKDF in the germline V gene (reference sequence). The CDR3 nucleotides read TGTGCCACCAGCAGAATAGCGGGAGGGGCCTACGAGCAGTACTTC. Translating it yields CATSRIAGGAYEQYF.

J is TRBJ2-7 and V is TRBV30; 7 nucleotides match TRBD2. After removal of 0 bases from V and 5 bases from J, the junction contained 1 base not matched to a gene. Per the germline V gene, CDR1 is GTSNPN and CDR2 is SVGIG (reference sequence). The CDR3 extends over 12 amino acids. The CDR3: CAWSVGGDEQYF. In nucleotides, the CDR3 is TGTGCCTGGAGTGTGGGAGGGGACGAGCAGTACTTC.

The chain carries TRBV28 and TRBJ2-7, with TRBD1 matching over 7 bases. The CDR3 has 14 residues. Germline CDR1 reads MDHEN; CDR2 reads SYDVKM. V lost 5 bases and J lost 6; bases outside the gene matches: 10. The CDR3, as DNA: TGTGCCAGCAGTCCGACAGGGATTGGAAGCGAGCAGTACTTC. It specifies CASSPTGIGSEQYF.

This clone was seen a single time. The chain couples TRBV7-3 to TRBJ2-1; 7 bases line up with TRBD2. V was pared by 3 bases and J by 4 bases, with 6 bases of the junction left unmatched. Per germline, CDR1 SGHTA and CDR2 FQGTGA. This CDR3 spans 15 amino acids. In DNA form, the CDR3 reads TGTGCCAGCAGCTTCACGGGAGCGGGGTACAATGAGCAGTTCTTC. Protein: CASSFTGAGYNEQFF.

The rearrangement joins TRBV27 to TRBJ2-1; 10 nucleotides agree with TRBD2. CDR1 is MNHEY and CDR2 is SMNVEV in the germline V gene (reference sequence). This CDR3 spans 13 amino acids. Unmatched junction bases numbered 1, after V lost 6 bases and J lost 5 bases. In DNA, the CDR3 is TGTGCCAGCAGACTAGCGGGGAACAATGAGCAGTTCTTC. Protein: CASRLAGNNEQFF.

The chain couples TRBV4-1 to TRBJ2-7; no firm D call. The CDR3 consists of 13 residues. Trimming left V 0 bases short and J 4 bases short, with 7 bases between. Germline lookup yields CDR1 MGHRA and CDR2 YSYEKL. The DNA for the CDR3 is TGCGCCAGCAGCCAAGATTATGCGTACGAGCAGTACTTC. Amino acids: CASSQDYAYEQYF.

This chain links TRBV7-8 with TRBJ1-2; TRBD1 matches 8 bases. CDR1 SGHVS and CDR2 FQNEAQ come from the germline V gene. The length of the CDR3 is 16 residues. With V trimmed by 5 bases and J by 2 bases, 10 bases remained unmatched. CDR3 sequence (DNA): TGTGCCAGCAGCACATTTCTGACAGGGGACAACTATGGCTACACCTTC. This gives the protein CASSTFLTGDNYGYTF.

The chain combines TRBV3-1 (or the pseudogene TRBV3-2) with TRBJ2-2; no definite D call. V was cut by 5 bases and J by 6 bases, with 7 bases left in between. CDR1 is LGHDT and CDR2 is YNNKEL in the germline V gene (reference sequence). CDR3 size: 12 residues. The chain's CDR3 is CASSSGAGELFF. The CDR3 DNA is TGTGCCAGCAGCTCAGGTGCCGGGGAGCTGTTTTTT.

V is TRBV5-1 and J is TRBJ2-1, with a weak D call TRBD2 (6 bases). The CDR3 has 16 residues. The germline V gene has CDR1 SGHRS and CDR2 YFSETQ. With 2 bases removed from V and 8 bases from J, the gap between germline ends came to 20 bases. CDR3 bases: TGCGCCAGCAGCTTCGCCCGACTAGGTCCGGTCGATGAGCAGTTCTTC. Protein product: CASSFARLGPVDEQFF.

This rearrangement joins TRBV11-2 to TRBJ2-1; weak D call: TRBD2 (6 bases). The CDR3 runs 16 residues. V lost 3 bases, J lost 2 bases, and 14 bases lay in between. In germline, CDR1 is SGHAT, CDR2 FQNNGV. CDR3 in DNA: TGTGCCAGCAGCTTTCAGGCGGGGAACCCCTACAATGAGCAGTTCTTC. Translating it yields CASSFQAGNPYNEQFF.

This rearrangement joins TRBV5-1 to TRBJ1-1; 7 bases agree with TRBD1. The V gene end was trimmed by 4 bases and the J gene end by 0 bases; junction bases not matched to a gene: 12. Germline-derived CDR1 and CDR2 are SGHRS and YFSETQ. The CDR3 sequence is 17 residues long. Here the CDR3 reads CASSPTGVGRLNTEAFF. The CDR3 coding sequence is TGCGCCAGCAGCCCCACAGGGGTTGGGCGCCTGAACACTGAAGCTTTCTTT. The whole variable domain, filled in from reference TRBV5-1 and TRBJ1-1, reads KAGVTQTPRYLIKTRGQQVTLSCSPISGHRSVSWYQQTPGQGLQFLFEYFSETQRNKGNFPGRFSGRQFSNSRSEMNVSTLELGDSALYLCASSPTGVGRLNTEAFFGQGTRLTVV.

The V gene is TRBV6-5, the J gene TRBJ1-2, with 8 bases identical to TRBD1. V dropped 2 bases and J dropped 8; count of bases not matched to a gene: 7. Per germline, CDR1 MNHEY and CDR2 SVGAGI. The CDR3 totals 14 residues. CDR3 amino acids: CASSYEQGGYGYTF. The CDR3 DNA sequence: TGTGCCAGCAGTTACGAACAGGGGGGTTACGGCTACACCTTC.

The V gene is TRBV11-2, the J gene TRBJ2-1; tentatively, D is TRBD2 (5 bases). V lost 5 bases, J lost 9 bases, and 17 bases lay in between. CDR1 is SGHAT and CDR2 is FQNNGV in the germline V gene. The CDR3 totals 14 residues. The CDR3, as DNA: TGTGCCAGCAGCCGGACCCCAATTGGGAGTGAGCAGTTCTTC. Translated, it gives CASSRTPIGSEQFF.

V and J are TRBV6-4 and TRBJ2-6; weak D call: TRBD2 (5 bases). CDR3 length: 18 residues. Trimming removed 6 bases at V and 1 base at J, with 19 bases between. Germline values: CDR1 MRHNA, CDR2 SNTAGT. As DNA, the CDR3 is TGTGCCAGCAGCCCCCGTGCGGGCGTAATGTCTGGGGCCAACGTCCTGACTTTC. Its protein product is CASSPRAGVMSGANVLTF.

The genes are TRBV11-1 and TRBJ1-1; D unclear. V lost 5 bases to trimming and J lost 1 base, with 8 bases between them. Germline-derived CDR1 and CDR2 are SGHAT and FQDESV (reference sequence). CDR3 length equals 13 residues. DNA for the CDR3: TGTGCCAGCAGCCGAACACCGAACACTGAAGCTTTCTTT. Translated, it gives CASSRTPNTEAFF.

The chain employs TRBV5-1 and TRBJ2-3; 7 positions match TRBD2. The CDR3 spans 15 residues. V lost 5 bases to trimming and J lost 2 bases; unmatched junction nucleotides: 8. Germline-derived CDR1 and CDR2 are SGHRS and YFSETQ. The CDR3 nucleotides are TGCGCCAGCAGGGAAGGCGGGAGTGCCACAGATACGCAGTATTTT. It encodes CASREGGSATDTQYF.

The genes are TRBV11-2 and TRBJ1-1; D is unclear. From germline, CDR1 is SGHAT and CDR2 FQNNGV. The CDR3 totals 14 residues. The V end was cut by 1 base, the J end by 5 bases, with 11 bases between. The CDR3 nucleotides read TGTGCCAGCAGCTTAGGGCCAGTGATGACTGAAGCTTTCTTT. This codes for CASSLGPVMTEAFF.